Listed below are T cell receptor beta chains from one sample, sequenced in a study of T cells in localized non-small cell lung cancer. This table comes from immunoSEQ multiplex PCR, and its TCRdb copy is limited to in-frame clones, with some not included. The data show some 49,000 clones, 81% seen once. This specimen was peripheral blood mononuclear cells, taken before any cancer treatment. The receptor source for this set is a man aged 40-75 years with stage III lung adenocarcinoma. The CDR3 runs from the conserved cysteine through the conserved F or W. D genes are given only for firm matches. Size values are once, few and many counts, or a class for expanded clones, and some rows have none.

-,TRBJ2-2,few,TRBV10-3,CAISGSEHATGELFF,TGTGCCATCAGCGGCTCGGAACATGCCACCGGGGAGCTGTTTTTT
TRBD1,TRBJ2-1,-,TRBV29-1,CSVEWDRAYNEQFF,TGCAGCGTTGAATGGGACAGGGCCTACAATGAGCAGTTCTTC
-,TRBJ1-5,-,TRBV10-3,CAISESVLTGRNQPQHF,TGTGCCATCAGTGAGTCCGTGTTGACAGGCCGTAATCAGCCCCAGCATTTT
TRBD2,TRBJ2-3,-,TRBV29-1,CSGTGLAGQSTDTQYF,TGCAGCGGAACCGGACTAGCGGGGCAAAGCACAGATACGCAGTATTTT
-,TRBJ1-1,-,TRBV6-5,CASRNEYMNTEAFF,TGTGCCAGCAGAAACGAGTACATGAACACTGAAGCTTTCTTT
-,TRBJ2-3,-,TRBV19,CASSPRVTDTQYF,TGTGCCAGTAGCCCCAGGGTGACAGATACGCAGTATTTT
-,TRBJ2-3,-,TRBV10-3,CAISERGTDTQYF,TGTGCCATCAGTGAGCGGGGCACAGATACGCAGTATTTT
-,TRBJ1-4,-,TRBV4-2,CASSQKGTTNEKLFF,TGTGCCAGCAGCCAAAAGGGGACAACTAATGAAAAACTGTTTTTT
-,TRBJ1-3,-,TRBV19,CASSMDAGSGNTIYF,TGTGCCAGTAGTATGGATGCAGGCTCTGGAAACACCATATATTTT
TRBD1,TRBJ1-4,-,TRBV5-4,CASSFTGGGEKLFF,TGTGCCAGCAGCTTCACAGGGGGCGGTGAAAAACTGTTTTTT
TRBD2,TRBJ2-2,few,TRBV30,CATTHLAGYTGELFF,TGTGCCACGACCCATCTAGCGGGGTACACCGGGGAGCTGTTTTTT
-,TRBJ2-3,-,TRBV10-1,CASSDSITPSTDTQYF,TGCGCCAGCAGTGATTCAATAACACCTAGCACAGATACGCAGTATTTT
-,TRBJ2-5,-,TRBV14,CASSQVGGAQETQYF,TGTGCCAGCAGCCAAGTTGGGGGGGCCCAAGAGACCCAGTACTTC
-,TRBJ2-3,-,TRBV28,CASGRDLRITLTDTQYF,TGTGCCAGCGGGAGAGATCTTCGAATCACCCTCACAGATACGCAGTATTTT
-,TRBJ2-7,-,TRBV11-3,CASSLAQGDEQYF,TGTGCCAGCAGCTTAGCTCAGGGCGACGAGCAGTACTTC
-,TRBJ2-7,-,TRBV10-3,CAISESGRRASYEQYF,TGTGCCATCAGTGAGTCCGGCCGGAGAGCTTCCTACGAGCAGTACTTC
-,TRBJ2-7,once,TRBV9,CASSVGRGGLYEQYF,TGTGCCAGCAGCGTAGGGAGGGGGGGCCTCTACGAGCAGTACTTC
TRBD1,TRBJ2-2,-,TRBV25-1,CASSDRRTGAGELFF,TGTGCCAGCAGTGATCGGAGGACAGGGGCCGGGGAGCTGTTTTTT
TRBD2,TRBJ2-1,-,TRBV6-6,CASSYSTSGAPSEQFF,TGTGCCAGCAGTTATTCGACTAGCGGGGCCCCCTCCGAGCAGTTCTTC
-,TRBJ2-7,-,TRBV5-1,CASSQTGLRSYEQYF,TGCGCCAGCAGCCAAACAGGGTTAAGGTCCTACGAGCAGTACTTC
-,TRBJ2-1,-,TRBV15,CATSRGEDGEQFF,TGTGCCACCAGCAGGGGGGAAGATGGTGAGCAGTTCTTC
TRBD2,TRBJ2-1,-,TRBV5-4,CASSLASGGPRSYNEQFF,TGTGCCAGCAGCTTGGCTAGCGGGGGGCCCCGCTCCTACAATGAGCAGTTCTTC
TRBD2,TRBJ2-7,once,TRBV5-1,CASSPSGGYEQYF,TGCGCCAGCAGCCCGTCGGGGGGCTACGAGCAGTACTTC
-,TRBJ1-3,-,TRBV11-2,CASSLPLGGNTIYF,TGTGCCAGCAGCCTCCCCCTGGGCGGAAACACCATATATTTT
TRBD2,TRBJ2-7,few,TRBV7-2,CASSLVAAGGQEQYF,TGTGCCAGCAGCTTAGTCGCAGCGGGGGGGCAAGAGCAGTACTTC
-,TRBJ2-7,few,TRBV29-1,CSVETRGAYEQYF,TGCAGCGTTGAGACGAGAGGGGCTTACGAGCAGTACTTC